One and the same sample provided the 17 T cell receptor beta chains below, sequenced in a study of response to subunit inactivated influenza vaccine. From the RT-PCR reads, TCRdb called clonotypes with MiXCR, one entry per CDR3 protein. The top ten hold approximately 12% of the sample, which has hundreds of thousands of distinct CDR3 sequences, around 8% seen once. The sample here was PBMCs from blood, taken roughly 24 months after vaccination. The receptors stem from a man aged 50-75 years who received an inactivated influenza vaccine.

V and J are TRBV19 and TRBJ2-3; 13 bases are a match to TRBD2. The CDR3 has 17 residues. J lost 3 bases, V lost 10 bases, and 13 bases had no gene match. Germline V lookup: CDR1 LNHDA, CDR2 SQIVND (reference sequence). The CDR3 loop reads CATRGLAGARVTDTQYF. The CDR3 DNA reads TGTGCCACCCGCGGACTAGCGGGAGCTCGGGTGACAGATACGCAGTATTTT.

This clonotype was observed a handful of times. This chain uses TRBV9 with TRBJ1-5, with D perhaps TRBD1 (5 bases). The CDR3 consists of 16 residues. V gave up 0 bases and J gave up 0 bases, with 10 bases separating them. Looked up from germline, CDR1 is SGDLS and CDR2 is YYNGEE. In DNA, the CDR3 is TGTGCCAGCAGCGTAGACGGGGGTCCTAGCAATCAGCCCCAGCATTTT. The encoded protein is CASSVDGGPSNQPQHF.

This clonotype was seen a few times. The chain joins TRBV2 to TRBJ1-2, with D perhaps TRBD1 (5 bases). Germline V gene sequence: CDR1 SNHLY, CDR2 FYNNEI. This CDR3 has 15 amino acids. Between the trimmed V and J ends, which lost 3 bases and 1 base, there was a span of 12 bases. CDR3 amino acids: CASSERGSFNYGYTF. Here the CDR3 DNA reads TGTGCCAGCAGTGAGAGGGGCAGTTTTAACTATGGCTACACCTTC.

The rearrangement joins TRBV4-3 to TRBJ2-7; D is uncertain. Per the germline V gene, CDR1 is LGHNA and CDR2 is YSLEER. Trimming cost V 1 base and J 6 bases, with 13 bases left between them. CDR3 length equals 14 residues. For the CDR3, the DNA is TGCGCCAGCAGCCAAGTGAGTAATAATGGCGAGCAGTACTTC. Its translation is CASSQVSNNGEQYF.

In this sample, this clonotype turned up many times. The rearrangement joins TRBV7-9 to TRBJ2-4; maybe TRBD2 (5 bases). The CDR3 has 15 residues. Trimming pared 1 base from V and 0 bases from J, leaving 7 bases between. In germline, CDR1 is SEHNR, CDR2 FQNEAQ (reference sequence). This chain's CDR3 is CASSLVGLAKNIQYF. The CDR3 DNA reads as TGTGCCAGCAGCTTAGTCGGACTAGCCAAAAACATTCAGTACTTC. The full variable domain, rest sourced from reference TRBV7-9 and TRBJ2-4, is DTGVSQNPRHKITKRGQNVTFRCDPISEHNRLYWYRQTLGQGPEFLTYFQNEAQLEKSRLLSDRFSAERPKGSFSTLEIQRTEQGDSAMYLCASSLVGLAKNIQYFGAGTRLSVL.

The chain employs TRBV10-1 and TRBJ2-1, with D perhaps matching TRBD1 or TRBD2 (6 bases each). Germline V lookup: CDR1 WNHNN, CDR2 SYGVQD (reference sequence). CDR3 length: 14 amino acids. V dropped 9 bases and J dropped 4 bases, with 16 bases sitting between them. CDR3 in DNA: TGCGCCAGTGAGGGGGGCTCCGGTTACAATGAGCAGTTCTTC. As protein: CASEGGSGYNEQFF.

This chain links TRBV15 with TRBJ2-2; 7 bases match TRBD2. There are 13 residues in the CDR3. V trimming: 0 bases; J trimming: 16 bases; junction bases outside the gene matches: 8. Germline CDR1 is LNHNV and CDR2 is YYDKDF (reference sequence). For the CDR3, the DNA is TGTGCCACCAGCAGAGATGGGGTAGCGGGCCGGTTTTTT. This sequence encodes CATSRDGVAGRFF.

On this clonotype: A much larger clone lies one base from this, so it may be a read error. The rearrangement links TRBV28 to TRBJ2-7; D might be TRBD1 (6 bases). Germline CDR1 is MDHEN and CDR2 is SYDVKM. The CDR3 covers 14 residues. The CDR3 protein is CAGSFRDTADEQYF. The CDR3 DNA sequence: TGTGCCGGCAGTTTCCGGGACACCGCAGACGAGCAGTACTTC.

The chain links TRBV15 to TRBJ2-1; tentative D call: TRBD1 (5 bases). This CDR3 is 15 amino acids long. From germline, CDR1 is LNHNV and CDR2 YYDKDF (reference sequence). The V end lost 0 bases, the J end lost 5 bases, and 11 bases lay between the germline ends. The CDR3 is CATSRDQGAHNEQFF. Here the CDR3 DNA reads TGTGCCACCAGCAGAGATCAAGGGGCCCACAATGAGCAGTTCTTC.

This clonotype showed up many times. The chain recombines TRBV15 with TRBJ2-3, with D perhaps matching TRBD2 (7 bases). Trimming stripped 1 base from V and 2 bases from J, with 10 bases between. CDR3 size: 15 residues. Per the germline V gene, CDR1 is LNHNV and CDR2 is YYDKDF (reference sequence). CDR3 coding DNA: TGTGCCACCAGCAGAGGCGGGGGCCTCACAGATACGCAGTATTTT. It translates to CATSRGGGLTDTQYF. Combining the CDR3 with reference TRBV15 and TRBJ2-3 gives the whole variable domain DAMVIQNPRYQVTQFGKPVTLSCSQTLNHNVMYWYQQKSSQAPKLLFHYYDKDFNNEADTPDNFQSRRPNTSFCFLDIRSPGLGDTAMYLCATSRGGGLTDTQYFGPGTRLTVL.

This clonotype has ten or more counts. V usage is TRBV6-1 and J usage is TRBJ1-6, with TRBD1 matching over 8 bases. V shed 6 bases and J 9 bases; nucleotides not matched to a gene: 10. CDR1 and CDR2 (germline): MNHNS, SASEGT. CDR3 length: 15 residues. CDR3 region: CASSLMTGVSSPLHF. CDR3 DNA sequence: TGTGCCAGCAGCCTGATGACAGGGGTGAGTTCACCCCTCCACTTT.

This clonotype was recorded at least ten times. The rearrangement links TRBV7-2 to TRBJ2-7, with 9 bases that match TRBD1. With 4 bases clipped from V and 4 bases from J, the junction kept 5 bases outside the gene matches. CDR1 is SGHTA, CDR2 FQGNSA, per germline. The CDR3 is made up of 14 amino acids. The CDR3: CASSSGTGYYEQYF. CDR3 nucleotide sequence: TGTGCCAGCAGCTCGGGGACAGGGTATTACGAGCAGTACTTC. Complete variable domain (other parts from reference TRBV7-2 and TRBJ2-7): GAGVSQSPSNKVTEKGKDVELRCDPISGHTALYWYRQSLGQGLEFLIYFQGNSAPDKSGLPSDRFSAERTGGSVSTLTIQRTQQEDSAVYLCASSSGTGYYEQYFGPGTRLTVT.

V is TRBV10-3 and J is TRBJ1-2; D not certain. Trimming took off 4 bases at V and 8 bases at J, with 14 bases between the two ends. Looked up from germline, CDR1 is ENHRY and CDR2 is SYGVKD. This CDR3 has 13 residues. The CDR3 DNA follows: TGTGCCATCAGTGTAGGCCTCACCGGGGGCTACACCTTC. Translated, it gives CAISVGLTGGYTF.

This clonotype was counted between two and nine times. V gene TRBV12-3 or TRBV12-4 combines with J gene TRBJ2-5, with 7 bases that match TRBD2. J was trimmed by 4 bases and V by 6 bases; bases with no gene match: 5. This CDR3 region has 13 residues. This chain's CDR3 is CASREASGETQYF. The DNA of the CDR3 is TGTGCCAGCAGGGAGGCTAGCGGAGAGACCCAGTACTTC.

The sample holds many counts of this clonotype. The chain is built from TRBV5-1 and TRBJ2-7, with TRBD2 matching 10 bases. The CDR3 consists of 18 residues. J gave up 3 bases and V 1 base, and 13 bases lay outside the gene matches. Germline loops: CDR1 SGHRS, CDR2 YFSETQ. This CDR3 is CASSLLGSRTSGVYEQYF. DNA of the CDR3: TGCGCCAGCAGCTTGTTGGGGTCCAGAACTAGCGGGGTCTACGAGCAGTACTTC.

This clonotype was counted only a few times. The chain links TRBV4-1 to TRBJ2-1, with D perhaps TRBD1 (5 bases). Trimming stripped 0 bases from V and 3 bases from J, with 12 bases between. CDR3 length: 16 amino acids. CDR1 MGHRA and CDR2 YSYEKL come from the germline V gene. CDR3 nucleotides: TGCGCCAGCAGCCAAGATAGGGCAGGGTTCTACAATGAGCAGTTCTTC. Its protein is CASSQDRAGFYNEQFF.

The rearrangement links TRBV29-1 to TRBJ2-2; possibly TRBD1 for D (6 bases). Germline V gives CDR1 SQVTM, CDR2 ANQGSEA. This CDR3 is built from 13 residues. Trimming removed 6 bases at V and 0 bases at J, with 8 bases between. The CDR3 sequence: CSVRQANTGELFF. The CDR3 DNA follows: TGCAGCGTACGACAGGCGAACACCGGGGAGCTGTTTTTT.